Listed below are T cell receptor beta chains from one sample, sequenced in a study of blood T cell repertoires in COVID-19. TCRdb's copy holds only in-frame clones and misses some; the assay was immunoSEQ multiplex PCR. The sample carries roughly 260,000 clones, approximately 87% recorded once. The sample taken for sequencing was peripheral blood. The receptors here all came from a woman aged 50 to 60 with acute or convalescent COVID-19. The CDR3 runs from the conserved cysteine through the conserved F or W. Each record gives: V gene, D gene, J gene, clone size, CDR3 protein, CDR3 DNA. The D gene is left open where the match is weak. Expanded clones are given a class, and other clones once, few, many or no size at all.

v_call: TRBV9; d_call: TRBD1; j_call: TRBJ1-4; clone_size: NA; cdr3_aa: CASSLSGTGGEKLFF; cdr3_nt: TGTGCCAGCAGCTTAAGCGGGACAGGGGGGGAAAAACTGTTTTTT
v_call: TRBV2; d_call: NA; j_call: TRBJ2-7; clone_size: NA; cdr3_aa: CASSDRGGEQYF; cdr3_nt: TGTGCCAGCAGTGACAGGGGCGGAGAGCAGTACTTC
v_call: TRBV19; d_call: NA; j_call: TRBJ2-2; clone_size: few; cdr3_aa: CASTATGRYTGELFF; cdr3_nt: TGTGCCAGTACCGCGACAGGGAGGTACACCGGGGAGCTGTTTTTT
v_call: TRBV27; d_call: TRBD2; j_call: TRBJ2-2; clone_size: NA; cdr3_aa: CASSYGRADTGELFF; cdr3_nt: TGTGCCAGCAGTTACGGGAGGGCCGACACCGGGGAGCTGTTTTTT
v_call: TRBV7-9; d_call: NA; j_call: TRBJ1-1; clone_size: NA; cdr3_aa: CASIRGGGTEAFF; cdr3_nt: TGTGCCAGCATACGGGGAGGTGGCACTGAAGCTTTCTTT
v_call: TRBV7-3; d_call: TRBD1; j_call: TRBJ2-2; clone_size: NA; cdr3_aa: CASSSLTGAPLNTGELFF; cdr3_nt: TGTGCCAGCAGCTCACTAACAGGGGCTCCCCTCAACACCGGGGAGCTGTTTTTT
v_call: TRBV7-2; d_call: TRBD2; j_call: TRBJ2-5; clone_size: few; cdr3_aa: CASSEGLAEETQYF; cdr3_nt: TGTGCCAGCAGCGAGGGACTAGCGGAAGAGACCCAGTACTTC
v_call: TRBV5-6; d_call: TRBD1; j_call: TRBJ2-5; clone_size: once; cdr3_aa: CASSPTGLKKTQYF; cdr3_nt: TGTGCCAGCAGCCCGACAGGGTTGAAAAAGACCCAGTACTTC
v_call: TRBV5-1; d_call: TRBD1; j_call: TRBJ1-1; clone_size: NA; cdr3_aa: CASSASGQGNTEAFF; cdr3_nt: TGCGCCAGCAGCGCGTCGGGACAGGGGAACACTGAAGCTTTCTTT
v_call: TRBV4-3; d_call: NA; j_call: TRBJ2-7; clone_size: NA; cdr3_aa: CASSQERKGGVMKYF; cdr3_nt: TGCGCCAGCAGCCAAGAACGTAAGGGGGGGGTGATGAAGTACTTC
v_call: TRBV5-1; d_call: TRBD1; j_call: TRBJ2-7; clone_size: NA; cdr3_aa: CASRPDRGLFEQYF; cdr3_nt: TGCGCCAGCAGACCGGACAGGGGGCTGTTCGAGCAGTACTTC
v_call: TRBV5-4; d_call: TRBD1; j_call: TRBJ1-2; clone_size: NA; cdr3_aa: CASNHRDSHNYGYTF; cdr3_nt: TGTGCCAGCAACCACCGGGACAGCCATAACTATGGCTACACCTTC
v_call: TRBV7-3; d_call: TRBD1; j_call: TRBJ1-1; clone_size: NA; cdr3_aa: CASSPYLTGRLTEAFF; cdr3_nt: TGTGCCAGCAGCCCCTACCTGACAGGGCGGTTGACTGAAGCTTTCTTT
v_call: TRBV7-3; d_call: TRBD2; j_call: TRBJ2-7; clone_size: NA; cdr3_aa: CASSTAGGPYEQYF; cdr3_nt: TGTGCCAGCAGCACAGCGGGAGGGCCGTACGAGCAGTACTTC
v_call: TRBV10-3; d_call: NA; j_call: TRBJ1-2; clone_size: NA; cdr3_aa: CAISAPNAAYGYTF; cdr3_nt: TGTGCCATCTCCGCACCCAATGCGGCCTATGGCTACACCTTC
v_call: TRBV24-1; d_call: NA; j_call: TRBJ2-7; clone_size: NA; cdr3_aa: CATSDPRGGIASEQYF; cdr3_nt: TGTGCCACCAGTGATCCCCGTGGGGGGATAGCCTCCGAGCAGTACTTC
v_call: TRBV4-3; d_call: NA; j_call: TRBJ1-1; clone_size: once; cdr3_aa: CASSQVEWSTNTEAFF; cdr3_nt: TGCGCCAGCAGCCAAGTGGAGTGGAGCACGAACACTGAAGCTTTCTTT
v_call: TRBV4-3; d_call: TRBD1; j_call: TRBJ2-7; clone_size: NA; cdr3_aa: CASSQEGGLEQYF; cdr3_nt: TGCGCCAGCAGCCAAGAAGGGGGCCTCGAGCAGTACTTC
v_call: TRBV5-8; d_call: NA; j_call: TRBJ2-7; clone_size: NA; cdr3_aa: CASSLLVTYEQYF; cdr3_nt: TGTGCCAGCAGCTTGTTAGTAACCTACGAGCAGTACTTC
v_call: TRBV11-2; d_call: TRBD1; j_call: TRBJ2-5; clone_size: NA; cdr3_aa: CASSTWDSENQETQYF; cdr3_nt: TGTGCCAGCAGCACCTGGGACAGCGAGAACCAAGAGACCCAGTACTTC
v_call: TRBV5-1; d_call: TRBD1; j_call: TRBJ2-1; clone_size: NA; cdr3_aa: CASSPAQGIEQFF; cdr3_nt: TGCGCCAGCAGCCCTGCACAGGGGATTGAGCAGTTCTTC
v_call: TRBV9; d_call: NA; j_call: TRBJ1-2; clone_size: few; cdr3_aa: CASSVGTGDGYTF; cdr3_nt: TGTGCCAGCAGCGTAGGCACAGGAGATGGCTACACCTTC
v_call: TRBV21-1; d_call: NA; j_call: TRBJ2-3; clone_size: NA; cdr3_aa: CASSPRGSGRDTQYF; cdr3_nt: TGTGCCAGCAGCCCGCGGGGGAGCGGGAGAGATACGCAGTATTTT
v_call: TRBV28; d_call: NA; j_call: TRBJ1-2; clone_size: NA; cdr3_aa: CASSILGQAFSDGYTF; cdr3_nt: TGTGCCAGCAGTATCCTCGGCCAGGCCTTCTCCGATGGCTACACCTTC
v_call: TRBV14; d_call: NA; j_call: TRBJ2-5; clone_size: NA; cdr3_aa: CASSQVPVYQETQYF; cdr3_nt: TGTGCCAGCAGCCAAGTCCCCGTGTACCAAGAGACCCAGTACTTC
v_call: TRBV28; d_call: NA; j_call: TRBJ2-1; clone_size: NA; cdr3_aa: CASTFTGALPYNEQFF; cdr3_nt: TGTGCCAGCACTTTCACTGGGGCTTTACCGTACAATGAGCAGTTCTTC
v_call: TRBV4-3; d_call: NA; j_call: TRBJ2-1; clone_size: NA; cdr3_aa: CASSQEVLARDWENEQFF; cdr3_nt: TGCGCCAGCAGCCAAGAGGTCCTAGCTAGGGATTGGGAAAATGAGCAGTTCTTC
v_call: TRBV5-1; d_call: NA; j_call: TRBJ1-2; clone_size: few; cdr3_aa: CASSSRYPNYGYTF; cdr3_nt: TGCGCCAGCAGCTCCAGGTACCCTAACTATGGCTACACCTTC
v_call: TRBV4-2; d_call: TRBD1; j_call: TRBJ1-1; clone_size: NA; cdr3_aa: CASSPSEDRENTEAFF; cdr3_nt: TGTGCCAGCAGCCCATCTGAAGACAGGGAGAACACTGAAGCTTTCTTT